A selection of T cell receptor beta chains follows, all from one sample in a study of breast tumors, draining lymph nodes, adjacent tissues. In TCRdb, the multiplex PCR reads were re-called with MiXCR into one record per CDR3 protein. Of 100,000 to 150,000 distinct CDR3 sequences listed, about a fifth were seen once; the top ten hold roughly 2.6%. Sequenced sample: axillary lymph node tissue. All receptors derive from a female donor with breast cancer. Some clones in this sample may be carry-over from other donors' samples. The CDR3 runs from the conserved cysteine through the conserved F or W. Each record gives: V gene, clone size, D gene, J gene, CDR3 DNA, CDR3 protein. A D gene is named only where the DNA matches it firmly. Clone size is stated in some rows and not others, as once, few, many or a class when expanded.

TRBV20-1	many	TRBD2	TRBJ2-5	TGCAGTGCTAGAGATCCGGCTAGCGGGAGAGAGACCCAGTACTTC	CSARDPASGRETQYF
TRBV4-1	many	TRBD2	TRBJ2-3	TGCGCCAGCAGCCAAGGACTAGCGGAAAGCACAGATACGCAGTATTTT	CASSQGLAESTDTQYF
TRBV20-1	many	NA	TRBJ2-5	TGCAGTGCTAGCCAGGACGCATCCCAAGAGACCCAGTACTTC	CSASQDASQETQYF
TRBV24-1	many	TRBD2	TRBJ2-1	TGTGCCACCAGTGAGGAGGGAGGGTACTACAATGAGCAGTTCTTC	CATSEEGGYYNEQFF
TRBV6-2/TRBV6-3	many	NA	TRBJ2-7	TGTGCCAGCAGACCCGGGACCCCCGGTCTCTACGAGCAGTACTTC	CASRPGTPGLYEQYF
TRBV5-1	many	NA	TRBJ2-2	TGCGCCAGCAGCTCCCAGGGGGGGAACACCGGGGAGCTGTTTTTT	CASSSQGGNTGELFF
TRBV3-1	many	NA	TRBJ2-7	TGTGCCAGCAGCCCCCGGGGGAGCGGAATCTACGAGCAGTACTTC	CASSPRGSGIYEQYF
TRBV6-5	many	NA	TRBJ1-6	TGTGCCAGCAGTTACGGGGCAGGGGTGAATTCACCCCTCCACTTT	CASSYGAGVNSPLHF
TRBV19	many	NA	TRBJ2-1	TGTGCCAGTAGTCCATGGGGGGGGCAGGGTAACAATGAGCAGTTCTTC	CASSPWGGQGNNEQFF
TRBV7-2	many	TRBD1	TRBJ2-7	TGTGCCAGCAGCTTTAGACAGGGTAGCGACTACGAGCAGTACTTC	CASSFRQGSDYEQYF
TRBV6-2/TRBV6-3	few	TRBD2	TRBJ2-1	TGTGCCAGCAGTTACGCTGGCGGGAGGGCCGACAATGAGCAGTTCTTC	CASSYAGGRADNEQFF
TRBV18	many	NA	TRBJ2-5	TGTGCCAGCTCACGTTCCCAGCAAGAGACCCAGTACTTC	CASSRSQQETQYF
TRBV3-1	NA	NA	TRBJ1-5	TGTGCCAGCAGCCAAGATCGGGAGGGTGCCAATCAGCCCCAGCATTTT	CASSQDREGANQPQHF
TRBV28	NA	TRBD2	TRBJ2-7	TGTGCCAGCTGGGGGGGGGGACCGTCCTACGAGCAGTACTTC	CASWGGGPSYEQYF